Listed below are T cell receptor beta chains from one sample, sequenced in a study of post-analysis software for immune sequencing data. TCRdb processed the PCR reads anew with MiXCR; each CDR3 protein has one entry. The repertoire consists of a few hundred thousand distinct CDR3 sequences, with about a third occurring once and the leading ten covering about 6%. The sequenced sample was blood. These receptors were collected from a girl younger than 18 with multiple sclerosis. CDR3s include the opening cysteine and the closing phenylalanine or tryptophan. Each record gives: clone size, CDR3 length, D gene, V gene, J gene, CDR3 DNA, CDR3 protein. The D gene is left open where the match is weak. Only part of the rows carry a size: once, few, many, or a class if the clone is expanded.

many,15,.,TRBV15,TRBJ2-5,TGTGCCACCAGCAGAGATGGAGAAGACCAAGAGACCCAGTACTTC,CATSRDGEDQETQYF
few,13,.,TRBV6-1,TRBJ2-5,TGTGCCAGCAGTGAAGTATTCCAAGAGACCCAGTACTTC,CASSEVFQETQYF
.,18,.,TRBV20-1,TRBJ1-6,TGCAGTGCTAGAGGTTCCGGGGGAGGAAATTCCTATAATTCACCCCTCCACTTT,CSARGSGGGNSYNSPLHF
.,15,.,TRBV20-1,TRBJ2-7,TGCAGTGCTAGTAGTTTCCAGGGGACCTCCTACGAGCAGTACTTC,CSASSFQGTSYEQYF
.,14,TRBD1,TRBV27,TRBJ1-6,TGTGCCAGCAGTAGGACAGGCGATAATTCACCCCTCCACTTT,CASSRTGDNSPLHF
.,15,TRBD1,TRBV7-9,TRBJ2-5,TGTGCCAGCAGCTCATTGACAGGGTCTAAAGAGACCCAGTACTTC,CASSSLTGSKETQYF
.,13,.,TRBV27,TRBJ2-3,TGTGCCAGCAGGTACCCAGACAAAGATACGCAGTATTTT,CASRYPDKDTQYF
.,15,.,TRBV6-1,TRBJ1-4,TGTGCCAGCAGTGAAACGGACGGCCGTAATGAAAAACTGTTTTTT,CASSETDGRNEKLFF
.,14,.,TRBV9,TRBJ1-1,TGTGCCAGCAGCGTGAGTCCTGCGAACACTGAGGCTTTCTTT,CASSVSPANTEAFF
few,15,TRBD2,TRBV7-2,TRBJ2-7,TGTGCCAGCAGCCCGCGACTAGCGGGGGAGTACGAGCAGTACTTC,CASSPRLAGEYEQYF
.,12,.,TRBV4-1,TRBJ2-7,TGCGCCAGCAGCCAAGTGAATAGCGAGCAGTACTTC,CASSQVNSEQYF
.,13,.,TRBV6-4,TRBJ2-1,TGTGCCAGCAGTGACTCAACCCGGGATGAGCAGTTCTTC,CASSDSTRDEQFF
.,17,.,TRBV4-1,TRBJ1-1,TGCGCCAGCAGCCAAGATTTGGGTGATCCAGTCAACACTGAAGCTTTCTTT,CASSQDLGDPVNTEAFF
.,13,.,TRBV14,TRBJ2-2,TGTGCCAGCAGCCAAGACGTCTACGGGGAGCTGTTTTTT,CASSQDVYGELFF
.,13,TRBD1,TRBV20-1,TRBJ2-7,TGCAGTACCGGGACAGGCACCTCCTACGAGCAGTACTTC,CSTGTGTSYEQYF
few,15,.,TRBV5-4,TRBJ2-5,TGTGCCAGCAGCTTGGTGCAGCCTAACCAAGAGACCCAGTACTTC,CASSLVQPNQETQYF
.,12,.,TRBV28,TRBJ1-2,TGTGCCAGCATCGGGCAGAACTATGGCTACACCTTC,CASIGQNYGYTF
.,19,TRBD2,TRBV7-9,TRBJ2-7,TGTGCCAGCAGCTCGGCGGGACTAGCGCAACCTAGAAGCTCCTACGAGCAGTACTTC,CASSSAGLAQPRSSYEQYF
many,12,.,TRBV5-1,TRBJ2-3,TGTGCCAGCAGCTTGTCGGCAGATACGCAGTATTTT,CASSLSADTQYF
.,15,TRBD1,TRBV27,TRBJ2-7,TGTGCCAGCAGTTATGAGACAGGGGTCGGCTACGAGCAGTACTTC,CASSYETGVGYEQYF
.,12,.,TRBV7-2,TRBJ2-1,TGTGCCAGCAGCTTCAGGGACGGTGAGCAGTTCTTC,CASSFRDGEQFF
.,16,TRBD2,TRBV6-6,TRBJ2-3,TGTGCCAGCAGTTACCGAGGACTAGCGAGCACAGATACGCAGTATTTT,CASSYRGLASTDTQYF
once,17,.,TRBV28,TRBJ1-5,TGTGCCAGCAGTTTGGGAAGAGGAGTAGCGAGCAATCAGCCCCAGCATTTT,CASSLGRGVASNQPQHF
.,12,TRBD1,TRBV19,TRBJ1-2,TGTGCCAGTAGACGACAGGGAGACGGCTACACCTTC,CASRRQGDGYTF
.,12,TRBD1,TRBV29-1,TRBJ2-7,TGCGGCGTCAGGGGGTACGACTACGAGCAGTACTTC,CGVRGYDYEQYF
many,14,.,TRBV10-3,TRBJ2-3,TGTGCCATGAGTGCAGGGTTGGGAGGAGATACGCAGTATTTT,CAMSAGLGGDTQYF
.,15,.,TRBV6-6,TRBJ1-1,TGTGCCAGCAGTTATCTTTCGAGGGGAGGCACTGAAGTTTTCTTT,CASSYLSRGGTEVFF
.,15,.,TRBV13,TRBJ1-6,TGTGCCAGCAGCGCCCTCGGGGCCGAGAATTCACCCCTCCACTTT,CASSALGAENSPLHF
.,16,.,TRBV5-1,TRBJ2-7,TGCGCCAGCAGCTCCCAAGCCCCGGGGAGCTCCTACGAGCAGTACTTC,CASSSQAPGSSYEQYF
.,15,.,TRBV10-3,TRBJ1-5,TGTGCCATCAGTGAGAGGCAGGGCAGCAATCAGCCCCAGCATTTT,CAISERQGSNQPQHF
few,16,TRBD1,TRBV10-2,TRBJ1-2,TGCGCCAGCAGTGGGGCTCCGGGACAGGGAACAGATGGCTACACCTTC,CASSGAPGQGTDGYTF
few,15,TRBD1,TRBV7-9,TRBJ1-2,TGTGCCAGCAGTCCAGGTTCAGGGGGCGGGCATGGCTACACCTTC,CASSPGSGGGHGYTF
few,13,.,TRBV5-1,TRBJ2-5,TGCGCCAGCAGCATACGGGGGCAAGAGACCCAGTACTTC,CASSIRGQETQYF
.,14,.,TRBV5-1,TRBJ1-2,TGCGCCAGCAGCTTTGGGCAGGAGGTCTATGGCTACACCTTC,CASSFGQEVYGYTF
few,14,TRBD1,TRBV25-1,TRBJ2-1,TGTGCCAGCAGCGCAGGGGGCAGGCACAATGAGCAGTTCTTC,CASSAGGRHNEQFF
.,12,.,TRBV20-1,TRBJ2-2,TGCAGTTGTAGGACGAACACCGGGGAGCTGTTTTTT,CSCRTNTGELFF
few,16,TRBD2,TRBV20-1,TRBJ2-1,TGCAGTGCTAGGGAACTAGCGGGGCGCTCCTACAATGAGCAGTTCTTC,CSARELAGRSYNEQFF
few,16,.,TRBV5-6,TRBJ2-3,TGTGCCAGCAGCTCAATCCGGGACGGCAGTAGGGGGACGCAGTATTTT,CASSSIRDGSRGTQYF
few,13,.,TRBV29-1,TRBJ2-7,TGCAGCGTTGAGGTGTCAGTCCCATACGAGCAGTACTTC,CSVEVSVPYEQYF
.,13,.,TRBV20-1,TRBJ2-4,TGCAGTGCAGGGGGCAGGGGAGGGTGGGAGCAGTACTTC,CSAGGRGGWEQYF
many,11,.,TRBV10-3,TRBJ1-2,TGTGCCATCAGTGCCGGGTCTGGCTACACCTTC,CAISAGSGYTF
.,17,.,TRBV10-3,TRBJ2-5,TGTGCCATCAGTGAGTCCCGGGGGCCCGGTACTTTGGAGACCCAGTACTTC,CAISESRGPGTLETQYF
.,12,TRBD1,TRBV2,TRBJ2-1,TGTGCCAGTACAGGGGACTACAATGAGCAGTTCTTC,CASTGDYNEQFF
.,13,.,TRBV5-1,TRBJ1-1,TGCGCCAGCAGCTTGGAGGGGTTCACTGAAGCTTTCTTT,CASSLEGFTEAFF
.,14,.,TRBV15,TRBJ1-5,TGTGCCACCAGCGCTTCGTGGGCTGATCAGCCCCAGCATTTT,CATSASWADQPQHF
many,13,.,TRBV29-1,TRBJ2-4,TGCAGCGTTGTAACATTAAGATCGGACATTCAGTACTTC,CSVVTLRSDIQYF
.,13,.,TRBV5-1,TRBJ2-2,TGCGCCAGCAGCGAAACAGTAGCCGGGGAGCGGTTTTTT,CASSETVAGERFF
few,17,TRBD1,TRBV12-3/TRBV12-4,TRBJ1-1,TGTGCCAGCAGTCGATCCAAAACCGGGACAGAAAACACTGAAGCTTTCTTT,CASSRSKTGTENTEAFF